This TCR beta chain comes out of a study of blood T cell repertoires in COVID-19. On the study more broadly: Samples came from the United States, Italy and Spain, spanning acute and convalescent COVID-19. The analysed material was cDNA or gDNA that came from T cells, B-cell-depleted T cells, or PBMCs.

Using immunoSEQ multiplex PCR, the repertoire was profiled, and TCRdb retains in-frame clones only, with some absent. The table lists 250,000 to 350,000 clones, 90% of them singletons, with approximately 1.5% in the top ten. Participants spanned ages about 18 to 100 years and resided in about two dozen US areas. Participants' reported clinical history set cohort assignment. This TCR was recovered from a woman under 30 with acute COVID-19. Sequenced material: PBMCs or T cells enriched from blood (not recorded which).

CDR3 sequence reads: CASKPGQGYNSPLHF. The CDR3 DNA follows: TGTGCCAGCAAACCCGGACAGGGGTATAATTCACCCCTCCACTTT. The chain is built from TRBV27 and TRBJ1-6, with TRBD1 matching over 9 bases. There are 15 residues in the CDR3. Germline V gene data show CDR1 as MNHEY and CDR2 as SMNVEV (reference sequence). J was trimmed by 4 bases and V by 7 bases; bases with no gene match: 5.